This T cell receptor beta chain was retrieved from a study of T cells after yellow fever vaccination. Study-wide background: SMART-Seq v4 Ultra Low Input served to prepare low-cell-number fractions. Study outcomes and limitations: Researchers cautioned that FACS-sorted repertoires could harbor abundant clonotypes contaminating from the bulk population. Among primary-vaccination clones, most reappeared after the booster, at around 97% for CD4 and 85% to 90% for CD8.

The study made its TCR cDNA through 5'RACE template switching. That step introduced a universal primer site along with UMIs. TCRdb fed the 5' RACE reads into MiXCR, producing one record per CDR3 protein. The data contain about 630,000 distinct CDR3 sequences, 9% to 15% of them singletons. With regard to this clonotype: Antigen: not known.

Deletions cut 0 bases from V and 4 bases from J, with 13 bases between. CDR1 SGHRS and CDR2 YFSETQ come from the germline V gene. This CDR3 region has 15 residues. The receptor was isolated from a young man who received the YFV17D yellow fever vaccine. Sequencing was performed on PBMCs, taken on the day of the yellow fever booster vaccination. This chain connects TRBV5-1 to TRBJ1-2; no reliable D call. The DNA for the CDR3 is TGCGCCAGCAGCTTGGTGGCCGGATTTTCCTATGGCTACACCTTC. Its protein is CASSLVAGFSYGYTF.